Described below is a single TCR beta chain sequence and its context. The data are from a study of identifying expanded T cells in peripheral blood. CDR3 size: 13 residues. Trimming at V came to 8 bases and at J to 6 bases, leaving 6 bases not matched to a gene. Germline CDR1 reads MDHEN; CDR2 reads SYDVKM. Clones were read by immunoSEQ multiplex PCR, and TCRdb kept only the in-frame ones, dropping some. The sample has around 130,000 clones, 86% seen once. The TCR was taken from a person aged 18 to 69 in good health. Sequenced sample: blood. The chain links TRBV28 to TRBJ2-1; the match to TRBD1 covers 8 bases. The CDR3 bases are TGTGCCAGCGGGGACAGGTATTTCAATGAGCAGTTCTTC. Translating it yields CASGDRYFNEQFF.